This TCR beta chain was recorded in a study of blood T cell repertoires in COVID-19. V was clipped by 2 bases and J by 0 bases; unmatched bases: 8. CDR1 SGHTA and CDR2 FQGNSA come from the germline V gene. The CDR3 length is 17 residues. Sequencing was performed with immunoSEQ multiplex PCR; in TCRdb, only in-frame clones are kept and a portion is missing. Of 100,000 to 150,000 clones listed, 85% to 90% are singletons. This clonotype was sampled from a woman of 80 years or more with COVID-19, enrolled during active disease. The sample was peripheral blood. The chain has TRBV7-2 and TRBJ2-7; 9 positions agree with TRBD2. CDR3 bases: TGTGCCAGCAGCTTACTTATTGATAGCGGGAGCTCCTACGAGCAGTACTTC. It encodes CASSLLIDSGSSYEQYF.